These 14 T cell receptor beta chains were all obtained from the same sample, sequenced in a study of T-cell memory formation after mild COVID-19. MiXCR, applied by TCRdb to the 5' RACE reads, yields one record per CDR3 protein. The table has 450,000 or so distinct CDR3 sequences, around a quarter seen once. Sequenced material: PBMCs or a T cell subset sorted from them (not recorded which). These receptors were obtained from an adult woman who had mild COVID-19 (a few samples of this study predate the infection). Cell type and time point are not known.

V is TRBV29-1 and J is TRBJ1-1, with TRBD1 matching over 7 bases. Germline CDR1 and CDR2: SQVTM and ANQGSEA. The CDR3 runs to 14 residues. Trimming at V came to 8 bases and at J to 3 bases, leaving 12 bases not matched to a gene. DNA for the CDR3: TGCAGCTCTACAGGGGAATCGGGGTACACTGAAGCTTTCTTT. This codes for CSSTGESGYTEAFF.

This rearrangement joins TRBV6-1 to TRBJ2-3, with 11 nucleotides matching TRBD2. Per germline, CDR1 MNHNS and CDR2 SASEGT. Germline trimming cut 6 bases from V and 6 bases from J; bases unmatched to any gene: 11. This CDR3 contains 16 residues. The CDR3 DNA sequence: TGTGCCAGCAGCCTCACTAGCGGGGGCTGGGAGGATACGCAGTATTTT. It yields the protein CASSLTSGGWEDTQYF.

This clonotype has a handful of counts. The rearrangement links TRBV5-1 to TRBJ2-5; 13 nucleotides agree with TRBD2. Trimming at V came to 6 bases and at J to 5 bases, leaving 10 bases not matched to a gene. Germline CDR1 and CDR2: SGHRS and YFSETQ. CDR3 length equals 16 residues. CDR3 in amino acids: CASKGGTSGTLETQYF. DNA of the CDR3: TGCGCCAGCAAAGGAGGGACTAGCGGGACTTTGGAGACCCAGTACTTC.

This clonotype was detected ten times or more. The V and J genes are TRBV25-1 and TRBJ2-7; the D gene is possibly TRBD2 (5 bases). Per the germline V gene, CDR1 is MGHDK and CDR2 is SYGVNS. The CDR3 totals 11 residues. V lost 8 bases, J lost 3 bases, and 8 bases lay in between. The chain's CDR3 is CASSDYYEQYF. DNA for the CDR3: TGTGCCAGCTCAGACTACTACGAGCAGTACTTC.

To note about this clonotype: Without the conserved terminal phenylalanine or tryptophan, this CDR3 likely stems from a read error. The chain links TRBV19 to TRBJ2-5, with TRBD2 identical over 13 bases. The CDR3 has 15 residues. V gave up 5 bases and J gave up 5 bases; unmatched junction bases: 5. In germline, CDR1 is LNHDA, CDR2 SQIVND (reference sequence). The CDR3 here is CASSAGTSGMETQYS. The DNA for the CDR3 is TGTGCCAGTAGTGCCGGGACTAGCGGGATGGAGACCCAGTACTCC.

This rearrangement joins TRBV5-4 to TRBJ2-3, with 7 bases matching TRBD1. Trimming at V came to 4 bases and at J to 1 base, leaving 9 bases not matched to a gene. CDR3 length: 16 residues. CDR1 and CDR2 (germline): SGHNT, YYREEE (reference sequence). The CDR3 DNA sequence: TGTGCCAGCAGCGGACTGACAGGGCGCGGCACAGATACGCAGTATTTT. It encodes CASSGLTGRGTDTQYF.

This clonotype showed up just a few times. The J gene is TRBJ2-4, the V gene TRBV7-9; no clear D. This CDR3 spans 15 amino acids. V was cut by 1 base and J by 7 bases, with 14 bases left in between. The germline gives CDR1 SEHNR, CDR2 FQNEAQ (reference sequence). In nucleotides, the CDR3 is TGTGCCAGCAGCTTAGATCTGGGCAGTCTGAACATTCAGTACTTC. The encoded protein is CASSLDLGSLNIQYF.

This clonotype showed up many times. This chain connects TRBV27 to TRBJ2-5; D uncertain. Germline assignment: CDR1 MNHEY and CDR2 SMNVEV (reference sequence). V was clipped by 2 bases and J by 2 bases, with 15 bases between them. The CDR3 consists of 16 residues. The CDR3 DNA is TGTGCCAGCAGTTTACTCACCGGGCAACCTCAAGAGACCCAGTACTTC. It codes for CASSLLTGQPQETQYF.

The gene calls are TRBV11-3 and TRBJ2-2; D gene unclear. Germline CDR1 and CDR2: SGHNT and YENEEA. Trimming left V 3 bases short and J 7 bases short, with 18 bases between. CDR3 length equals 16 residues. The CDR3 sequence is CASSLHAFEVHGELFF. The DNA of the CDR3 is TGTGCCAGCAGCTTGCACGCTTTTGAGGTCCACGGGGAGCTGTTTTTT.

This clonotype has more than one count but fewer than ten. The gene calls are TRBV19 and TRBJ1-1, with D possibly matching TRBD1 (6 bases). Germline V gives CDR1 LNHDA, CDR2 SQIVND (reference sequence). V lost 8 bases, J lost 5 bases, and 15 bases lay in between. This CDR3 comprises 13 residues. The CDR3 region has the DNA TGTGCCAGTCTCGACAGGCCCGGGACTGAAGCTTTCTTT. This translates into CASLDRPGTEAFF.

V is TRBV24-1 and J is TRBJ1-1, with a possible D match to TRBD1 (5 bases). CDR3 length: 17 amino acids. Per the germline V gene, CDR1 is KGHDR and CDR2 is SFDVKD. Trimming removed 6 bases from V and 7 bases from J, with 26 bases in between. The CDR3 loop is CATSRGPPGRVENEAFF. CDR3 sequence (DNA): TGTGCCACCAGTCGAGGCCCTCCGGGCAGGGTGGAAAATGAAGCTTTCTTT.

V usage is TRBV20-1 and J usage is TRBJ2-3; possible D gene TRBD1, 6 bases. The CDR3 length is 13 residues. The germline V gene encodes CDR1 DFQATT and CDR2 SNEGSKA (reference sequence). The V end was cut by 3 bases, the J end by 8 bases, with 15 bases between. The CDR3 sequence is CSASQTGKRTQYF. DNA of the CDR3: TGCAGTGCTAGTCAGACAGGCAAACGTACGCAGTATTTT.

The chain carries TRBV9 and TRBJ2-7; the match to TRBD2 covers 7 bases. With 3 bases clipped from V and 1 base from J, the junction kept 4 bases outside the gene matches. CDR1 is SGDLS and CDR2 is YYNGEE in the germline V gene. The CDR3 has 14 amino acids. The DNA of the CDR3 is TGTGCCAGCAGCGAGGGAGGGATTTCCTACGAGCAGTACTTC. Translation: CASSEGGISYEQYF.

This clonotype was recorded once. V usage is TRBV27 and J usage is TRBJ1-1; no firm D call. Trimming pared 4 bases from V and 2 bases from J, leaving 8 bases between. The CDR3 consists of 13 residues. Germline V lookup: CDR1 MNHEY, CDR2 SMNVEV (reference sequence). The CDR3 DNA reads as TGTGCCAGCAGTTACAGTTATAACACTGAAGCTTTCTTT. Its translation is CASSYSYNTEAFF.